This is a list of T cell receptor beta chains from one sample in a study of shared clonotypes between healthy human individuals. TCRdb's copy holds only in-frame clones and misses some; the assay was immunoSEQ multiplex PCR. The table has some 2 million clones, about 95% seen once. The specimen was naive CD8+ T cells sorted from blood. The receptors come from a man aged 18 to 29 in good health. CDR3s include the opening cysteine and the closing phenylalanine or tryptophan. The D gene is left open where the match is weak. Rows give clone size only sometimes, using once, few, many, or a class for an expanded clone.

size: -; V: TRBV4-1; D: -; J: TRBJ2-7; DNA: TGCGCCAGCAGCCCGAAGGACGTATCCTACGAGCAGTACTTC; CDR3: CASSPKDVSYEQYF
size: -; V: TRBV7-9; D: -; J: TRBJ2-1; DNA: TGTGCCAGCAGCAAGGACGGGGGCACTGAGCAGTTCTTC; CDR3: CASSKDGGTEQFF
size: -; V: TRBV5-1; D: -; J: TRBJ1-1; DNA: TGCGCCAGCAGCCTCGACGGATCGAACACTGAAGCTTTCTTT; CDR3: CASSLDGSNTEAFF
size: -; V: TRBV4-3; D: TRBD1; J: TRBJ2-1; DNA: TGCGCCAGCAGCCAAGACAGGGGGCGGGATGAGCAGTTCTTC; CDR3: CASSQDRGRDEQFF
size: -; V: TRBV19; D: -; J: TRBJ1-4; DNA: TGTGCCAGTAGTCCATCTGACAGCGTCCTTAATGAAAAACTGTTTTTT; CDR3: CASSPSDSVLNEKLFF
size: -; V: TRBV27; D: -; J: TRBJ1-2; DNA: TGTGCCAGCAGTCACGACACAGCCGGAGCACTTTTAGGCTACACCTTC; CDR3: CASSHDTAGALLGYTF
size: -; V: TRBV28; D: -; J: TRBJ1-1; DNA: TGTGCCAGCAGCGGGAATTCTGAAGCTTTCTTT; CDR3: CASSGNSEAFF
size: -; V: TRBV20-1; D: -; J: TRBJ2-2; DNA: TGCAGTGCCCAGGGAACCGGGGAGCTGTTTTTT; CDR3: CSAQGTGELFF
size: -; V: TRBV11-2; D: -; J: TRBJ2-6; DNA: TGTGCCAGCAGCTTAACTCCGACTGGGGCCAACGTCCTGACTTTC; CDR3: CASSLTPTGANVLTF
size: -; V: TRBV30; D: -; J: TRBJ2-1; DNA: TGTGCCTGGAGTCCCGACCATATGAATGAGCAGTTCTTC; CDR3: CAWSPDHMNEQFF
size: -; V: TRBV6-1; D: -; J: TRBJ1-6; DNA: TGTGCCAGCAGTGAAGGTCAGGGTCTAGATTCACCCCTCCACTTT; CDR3: CASSEGQGLDSPLHF
size: -; V: TRBV5-4; D: TRBD1; J: TRBJ2-6; DNA: TGTGCCAGCAGCCGTCAACAGGGGTTAGGGGCCAACGTCCTGACTTTC; CDR3: CASSRQQGLGANVLTF
size: -; V: TRBV4-3; D: -; J: TRBJ2-3; DNA: TGCGCCAGCAGCCGAACAAATCCAGGCACAGATACGCAGTATTTT; CDR3: CASSRTNPGTDTQYF
size: -; V: TRBV15; D: TRBD1; J: TRBJ2-1; DNA: TGTGCCACCAGCAGATCCCGGACAGGTTACCATGAGCAGTTCTTC; CDR3: CATSRSRTGYHEQFF
size: -; V: TRBV21-1; D: -; J: TRBJ2-3; DNA: TGTGCCAGCCAAAAAGGCCTCAGCGGGAGGGGCCCAGATACGCAGTATTTT; CDR3: CASQKGLSGRGPDTQYF
size: -; V: TRBV2; D: TRBD2; J: TRBJ2-1; DNA: TGTGCCAGCTGCGGCGGGGGCTCCTACAATGAGCAGTTCTTC; CDR3: CASCGGGSYNEQFF
size: -; V: TRBV27; D: -; J: TRBJ2-2; DNA: TGTGCCAGCAGTTTTCGGAACACCGGGGAGCTGTTTTTT; CDR3: CASSFRNTGELFF
size: once; V: TRBV28; D: TRBD1; J: TRBJ2-5; DNA: TGTGCCAGCACCCCTTTTGGGACAGGGGGTGTGGAGACCCAGTACTTC; CDR3: CASTPFGTGGVETQYF
size: -; V: TRBV9; D: -; J: TRBJ2-7; DNA: TGTGCCAGCAGCGTAGCTCCGGCCGACTACGAGCAGTACTTC; CDR3: CASSVAPADYEQYF
size: -; V: TRBV6-6; D: -; J: TRBJ2-7; DNA: TGTGCCAGCAGTTACGCCGACTACGAGCAGTACTTC; CDR3: CASSYADYEQYF
size: -; V: TRBV5-1; D: -; J: TRBJ2-1; DNA: TGCGCCAGCAGAATAAGCCGGACCTTGTACAATGAGCAGTTCTTC; CDR3: CASRISRTLYNEQFF
size: -; V: TRBV13; D: -; J: TRBJ2-1; DNA: TGTGCCAGCAGCCCCCTCCTGGGCGGGGGCAACAATGAGCAGTTCTTC; CDR3: CASSPLLGGGNNEQFF
size: -; V: TRBV7-8; D: TRBD1; J: TRBJ2-3; DNA: TGTGCCAGCAGCGCGAGGACAGGGGTTTTGGGAGATACGCAGTATTTT; CDR3: CASSARTGVLGDTQYF
size: -; V: TRBV28; D: -; J: TRBJ1-3; DNA: TGTGCCAGCAGTCCCTCTGGGGCTGGAAACACCATATATTTT; CDR3: CASSPSGAGNTIYF
size: -; V: TRBV27; D: -; J: TRBJ2-1; DNA: TGTGCCAGCAGTTTGAGTGGGGGAGAGGGGAACAATGAGCAGTTCTTC; CDR3: CASSLSGGEGNNEQFF
size: once; V: TRBV19; D: -; J: TRBJ2-3; DNA: TGTGCCAGTAGTACCGCATTGGGAGATACGCAGTATTTT; CDR3: CASSTALGDTQYF
size: -; V: TRBV7-9; D: -; J: TRBJ2-2; DNA: TGTGCCAGCAGCTTAGGGCCCGGGGAGCTGTTTTTT; CDR3: CASSLGPGELFF
size: -; V: TRBV4-3; D: -; J: TRBJ2-5; DNA: TGCGCCAGCAGCCAAGTTGCGTCAGGGGCAGGGGAGACCCAGTACTTC; CDR3: CASSQVASGAGETQYF
size: -; V: TRBV7-6; D: -; J: TRBJ2-7; DNA: TGTGCCAGCAGCTTAGAGGTGGGCCCTTACGAGCAGTACTTC; CDR3: CASSLEVGPYEQYF
size: -; V: TRBV7-9; D: TRBD2; J: TRBJ2-3; DNA: TGTGCCAGCAGCTTACGGGGACTAGATAGCACAGATACGCAGTATTTT; CDR3: CASSLRGLDSTDTQYF
size: once; V: TRBV4-3; D: -; J: TRBJ2-3; DNA: TGCGCCAGCAGCCAAGTCATCGGAGGGGGAATAGATACGCAGTATTTT; CDR3: CASSQVIGGGIDTQYF